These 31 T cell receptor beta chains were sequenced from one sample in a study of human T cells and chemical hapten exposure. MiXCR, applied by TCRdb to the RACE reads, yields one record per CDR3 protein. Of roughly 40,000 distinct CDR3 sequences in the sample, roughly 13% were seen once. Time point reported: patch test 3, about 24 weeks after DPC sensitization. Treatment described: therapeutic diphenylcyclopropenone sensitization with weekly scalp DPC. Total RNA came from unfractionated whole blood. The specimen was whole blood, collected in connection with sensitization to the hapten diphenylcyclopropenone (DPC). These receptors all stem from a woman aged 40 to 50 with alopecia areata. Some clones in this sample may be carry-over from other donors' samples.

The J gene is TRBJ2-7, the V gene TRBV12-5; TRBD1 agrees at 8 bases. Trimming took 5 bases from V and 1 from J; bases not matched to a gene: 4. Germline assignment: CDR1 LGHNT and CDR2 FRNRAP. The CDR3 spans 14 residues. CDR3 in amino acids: CASGPRTGSYEQYF. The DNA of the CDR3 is TGTGCTAGTGGTCCCAGGACAGGGTCCTACGAGCAGTACTTC.

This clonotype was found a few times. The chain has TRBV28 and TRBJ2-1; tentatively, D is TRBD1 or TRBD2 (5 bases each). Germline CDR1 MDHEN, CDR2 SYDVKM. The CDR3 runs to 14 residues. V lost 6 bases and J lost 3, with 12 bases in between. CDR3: CASSPGRNYNEQFF. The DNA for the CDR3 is TGTGCCAGCAGCCCGGGACGTAACTACAATGAGCAGTTCTTC.

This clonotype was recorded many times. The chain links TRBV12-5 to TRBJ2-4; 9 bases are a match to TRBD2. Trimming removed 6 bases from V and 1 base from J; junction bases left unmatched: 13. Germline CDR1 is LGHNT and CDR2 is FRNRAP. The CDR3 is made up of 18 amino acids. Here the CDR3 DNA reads TGTGCTAGTGGAAACAGGGAGCGGGGGGAATGGGCCAAAAACATTCAGTACTTC. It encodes CASGNRERGEWAKNIQYF.

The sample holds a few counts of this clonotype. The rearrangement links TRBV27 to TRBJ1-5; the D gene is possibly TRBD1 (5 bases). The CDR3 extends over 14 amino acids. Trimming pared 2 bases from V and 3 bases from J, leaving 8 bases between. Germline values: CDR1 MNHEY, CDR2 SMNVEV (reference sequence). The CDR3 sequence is CASSLTRANQPQHF. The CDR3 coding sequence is TGTGCCAGCAGTTTAACCAGGGCCAATCAGCCCCAGCATTTT.

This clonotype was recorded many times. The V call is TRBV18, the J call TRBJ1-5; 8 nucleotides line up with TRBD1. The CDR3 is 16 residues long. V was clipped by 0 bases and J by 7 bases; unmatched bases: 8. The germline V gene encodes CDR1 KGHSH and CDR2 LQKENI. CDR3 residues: CASSPPGQGAGQPQHF. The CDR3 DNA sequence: TGTGCCAGCTCACCACCGGGGCAGGGGGCTGGACAGCCCCAGCATTTT.

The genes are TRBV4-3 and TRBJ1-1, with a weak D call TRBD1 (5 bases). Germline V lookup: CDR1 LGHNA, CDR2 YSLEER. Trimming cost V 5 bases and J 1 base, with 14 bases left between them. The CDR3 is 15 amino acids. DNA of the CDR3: TGCGCCAGCAGCTCCCTGACAGATTCGAACACTGAAGCTTTCTTT. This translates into CASSSLTDSNTEAFF.

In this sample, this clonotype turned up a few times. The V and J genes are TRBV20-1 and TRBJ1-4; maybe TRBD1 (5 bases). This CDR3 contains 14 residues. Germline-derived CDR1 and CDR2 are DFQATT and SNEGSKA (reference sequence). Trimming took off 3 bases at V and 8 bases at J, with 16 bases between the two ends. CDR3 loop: CSARASGRWEKLFF. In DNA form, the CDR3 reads TGCAGTGCTAGGGCCTCAGGGCGGTGGGAAAAACTGTTTTTT.

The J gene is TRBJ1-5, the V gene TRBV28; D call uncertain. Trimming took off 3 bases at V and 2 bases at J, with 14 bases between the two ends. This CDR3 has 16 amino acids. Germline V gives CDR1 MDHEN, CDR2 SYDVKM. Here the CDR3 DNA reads TGTGCCAGCAGTTTCCCGACATTTACGGGCAATCAGCCCCAGCATTTT. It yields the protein CASSFPTFTGNQPQHF.

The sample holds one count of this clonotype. CDR3 bases: TGCACCCCTTCGGGGGGCGACTATGGCTACACCTTC. Translated, it gives CTPSGGDYGYTF. This sequence joins TRBV20-1 and TRBJ1-2, with a possible D match to TRBD1 (6 bases). The length of the CDR3 is 12 residues. Germline V lookup: CDR1 DFQATT, CDR2 SNEGSKA (reference sequence).

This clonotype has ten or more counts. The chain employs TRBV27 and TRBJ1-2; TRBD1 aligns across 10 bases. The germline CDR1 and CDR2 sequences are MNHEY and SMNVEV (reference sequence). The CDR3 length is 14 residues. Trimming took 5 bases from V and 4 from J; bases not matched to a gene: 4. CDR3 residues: CASSPRTGGYGYTF. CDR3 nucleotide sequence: TGTGCCAGCAGTCCCAGGACAGGGGGCTATGGCTACACCTTC.

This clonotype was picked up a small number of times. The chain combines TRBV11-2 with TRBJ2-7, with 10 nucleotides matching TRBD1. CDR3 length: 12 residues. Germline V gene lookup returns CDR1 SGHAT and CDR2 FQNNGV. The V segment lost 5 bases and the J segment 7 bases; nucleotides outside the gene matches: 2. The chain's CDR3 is CASSTGQGEQYF. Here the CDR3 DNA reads TGTGCCAGCAGCACGGGACAGGGGGAGCAGTACTTC.

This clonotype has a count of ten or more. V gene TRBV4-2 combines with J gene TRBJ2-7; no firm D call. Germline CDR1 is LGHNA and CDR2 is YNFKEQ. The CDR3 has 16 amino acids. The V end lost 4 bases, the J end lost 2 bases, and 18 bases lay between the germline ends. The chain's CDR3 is CASSPEVSPIAYEQYF. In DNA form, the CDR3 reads TGTGCCAGCAGCCCAGAGGTCAGTCCCATAGCCTACGAGCAGTACTTC.

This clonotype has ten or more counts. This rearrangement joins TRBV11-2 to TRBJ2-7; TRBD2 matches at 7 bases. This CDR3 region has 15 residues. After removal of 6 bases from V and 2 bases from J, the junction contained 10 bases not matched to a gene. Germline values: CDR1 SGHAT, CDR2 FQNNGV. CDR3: CASSTAALATYEQYF. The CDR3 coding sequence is TGTGCCAGCAGTACCGCCGCACTAGCGACCTACGAGCAGTACTTC.

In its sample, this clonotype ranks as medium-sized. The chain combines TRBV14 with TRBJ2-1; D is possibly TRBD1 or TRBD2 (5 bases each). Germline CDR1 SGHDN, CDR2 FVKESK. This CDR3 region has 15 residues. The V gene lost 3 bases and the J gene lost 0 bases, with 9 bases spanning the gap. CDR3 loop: CASSHPGTSYNEQFF. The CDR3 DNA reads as TGTGCCAGCAGCCACCCCGGGACCTCCTACAATGAGCAGTTCTTC.

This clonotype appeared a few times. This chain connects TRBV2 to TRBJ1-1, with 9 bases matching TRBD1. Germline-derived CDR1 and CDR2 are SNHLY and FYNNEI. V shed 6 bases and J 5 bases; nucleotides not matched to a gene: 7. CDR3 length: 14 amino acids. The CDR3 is CASREQGAPTEAFF. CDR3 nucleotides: TGTGCCAGCAGGGAACAGGGGGCGCCGACTGAAGCTTTCTTT.

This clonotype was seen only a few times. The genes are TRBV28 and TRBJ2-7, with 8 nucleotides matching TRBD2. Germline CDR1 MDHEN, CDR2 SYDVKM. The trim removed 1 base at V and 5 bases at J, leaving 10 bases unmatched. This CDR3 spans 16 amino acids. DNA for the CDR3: TGTGCCAGCAGTTTATCAGCGGGAGAGGGTCTGCACGAGCAGTACTTC. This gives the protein CASSLSAGEGLHEQYF.

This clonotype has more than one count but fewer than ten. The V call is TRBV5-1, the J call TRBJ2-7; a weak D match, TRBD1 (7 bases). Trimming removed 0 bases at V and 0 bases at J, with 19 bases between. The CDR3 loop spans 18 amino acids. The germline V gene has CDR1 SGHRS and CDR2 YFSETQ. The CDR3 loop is CASSLAGSGGLPSYEQYF. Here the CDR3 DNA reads TGCGCCAGCAGCTTGGCGGGGTCAGGGGGACTGCCCTCCTACGAGCAGTACTTC.

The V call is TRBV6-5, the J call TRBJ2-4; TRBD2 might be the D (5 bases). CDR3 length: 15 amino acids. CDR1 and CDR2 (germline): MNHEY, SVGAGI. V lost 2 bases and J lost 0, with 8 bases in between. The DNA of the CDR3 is TGTGCCAGCAGTTACGGGAGTTCAGCCAAAAACATTCAGTACTTC. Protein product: CASSYGSSAKNIQYF.

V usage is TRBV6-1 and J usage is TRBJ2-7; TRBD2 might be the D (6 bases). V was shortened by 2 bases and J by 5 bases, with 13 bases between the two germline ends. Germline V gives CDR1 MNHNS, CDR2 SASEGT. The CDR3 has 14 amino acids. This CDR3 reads CASSENRLGDEQYF. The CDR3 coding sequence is TGTGCCAGCAGTGAAAACCGACTAGGAGACGAGCAGTACTTC.

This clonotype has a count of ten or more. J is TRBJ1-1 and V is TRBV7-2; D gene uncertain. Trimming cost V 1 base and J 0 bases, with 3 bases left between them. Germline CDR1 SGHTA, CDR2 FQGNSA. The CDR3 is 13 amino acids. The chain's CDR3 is CASSLVVNTEAFF. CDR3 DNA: TGTGCCAGCAGCTTAGTGGTGAACACTGAAGCTTTCTTT.

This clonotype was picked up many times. The CDR3 bases are TGTGCCAGCAGCCCCGGCCCGATTTATAGCAATCAGCCCCAGCATTTT. It yields the protein CASSPGPIYSNQPQHF. This sequence joins TRBV7-9 and TRBJ1-5; D ambiguous. CDR1 and CDR2 (germline): SEHNR, FQNEAQ (reference sequence). CDR3 size: 16 residues. Trimming stripped 5 bases from V and 0 bases from J, with 14 bases between.

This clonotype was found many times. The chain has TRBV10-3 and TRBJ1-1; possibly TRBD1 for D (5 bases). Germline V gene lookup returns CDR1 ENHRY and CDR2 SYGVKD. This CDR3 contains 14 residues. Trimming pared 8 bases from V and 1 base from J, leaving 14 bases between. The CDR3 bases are TGTGCCATCCGGTCAGGGCAGACGAACACTGAAGCTTTCTTT. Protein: CAIRSGQTNTEAFF.

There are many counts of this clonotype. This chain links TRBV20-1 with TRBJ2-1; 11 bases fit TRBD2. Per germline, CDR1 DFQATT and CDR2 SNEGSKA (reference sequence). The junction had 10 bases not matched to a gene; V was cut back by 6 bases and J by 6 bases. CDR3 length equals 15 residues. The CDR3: CSAKKTSGSFNEQFF. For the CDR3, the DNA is TGCAGTGCGAAGAAAACTAGCGGGAGCTTCAATGAGCAGTTCTTC.

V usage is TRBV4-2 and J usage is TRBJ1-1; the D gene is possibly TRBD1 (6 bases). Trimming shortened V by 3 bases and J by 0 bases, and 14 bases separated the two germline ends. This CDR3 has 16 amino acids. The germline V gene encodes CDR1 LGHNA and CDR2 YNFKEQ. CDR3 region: CASSQGIQGLNTEAFF. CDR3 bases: TGTGCCAGCAGCCAGGGCATACAGGGCCTGAACACTGAAGCTTTCTTT.

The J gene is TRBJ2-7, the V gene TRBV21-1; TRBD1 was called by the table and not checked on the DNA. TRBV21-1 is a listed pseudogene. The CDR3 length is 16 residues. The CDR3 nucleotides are TGTGCCAGCAGCACCTTATTCCGGGACGACTCCTACGAGCAGTACTTC. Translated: CASSTLFRDDSYEQYF.

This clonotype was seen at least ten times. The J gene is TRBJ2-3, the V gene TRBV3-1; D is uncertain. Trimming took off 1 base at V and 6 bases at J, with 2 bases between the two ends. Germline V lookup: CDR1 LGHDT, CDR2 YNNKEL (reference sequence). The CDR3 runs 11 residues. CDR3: CASSQVDTQYF. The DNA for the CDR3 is TGTGCCAGCAGCCAAGTGGATACGCAGTATTTT.

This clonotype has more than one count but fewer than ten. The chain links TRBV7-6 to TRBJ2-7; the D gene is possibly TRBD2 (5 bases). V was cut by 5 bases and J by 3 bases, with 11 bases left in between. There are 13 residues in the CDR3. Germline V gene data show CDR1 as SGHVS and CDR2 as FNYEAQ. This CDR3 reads CASSHGSDYEQYF. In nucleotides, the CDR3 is TGTGCCAGCAGCCATGGGAGCGACTACGAGCAGTACTTC.

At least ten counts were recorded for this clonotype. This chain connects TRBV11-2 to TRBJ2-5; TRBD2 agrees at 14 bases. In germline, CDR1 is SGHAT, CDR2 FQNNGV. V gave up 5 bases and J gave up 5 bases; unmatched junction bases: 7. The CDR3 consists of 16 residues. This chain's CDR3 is CASSPGLAGERETQYF. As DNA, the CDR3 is TGTGCCAGCAGCCCGGGACTAGCGGGGGAGAGGGAGACCCAGTACTTC.

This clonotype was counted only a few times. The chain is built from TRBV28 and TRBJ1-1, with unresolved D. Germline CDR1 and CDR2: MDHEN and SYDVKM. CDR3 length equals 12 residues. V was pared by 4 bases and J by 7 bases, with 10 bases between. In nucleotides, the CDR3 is TGTGCCAGCAGTTCGCTGACGGTTGAAGCTTTCTTT. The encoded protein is CASSSLTVEAFF.

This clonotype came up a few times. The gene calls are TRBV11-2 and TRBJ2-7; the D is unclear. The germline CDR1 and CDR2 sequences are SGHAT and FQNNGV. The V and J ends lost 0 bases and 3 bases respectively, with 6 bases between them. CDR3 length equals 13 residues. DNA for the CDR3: TGTGCCAGCAGCTTAGATATTCGCTACGAGCAGTACTTC. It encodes CASSLDIRYEQYF.

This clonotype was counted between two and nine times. CDR3 amino acids: CSVSSAGPGELFF. CDR3 nucleotides: TGCAGCGTGAGTTCTGCCGGCCCCGGGGAGCTGTTTTTT. The chain employs TRBV29-1 and TRBJ2-2; D gene unclear. V lost 6 bases and J 6 bases, leaving 14 bases between the germline ends. CDR1 is SQVTM and CDR2 is ANQGSEA in the germline V gene. This CDR3 region has 13 residues.